The 4 T cell receptor beta chains listed next were all sequenced from one sample in a study of vaccination and CD4 T cells after COVID-19. Specified treatment: roughly ten-day PBMC culture with coronavirus spike peptide pools or control peptides (ViraFEST assay). These receptors have no identified antigens. Sequenced with the Oncomine TCR Beta short-read assay was DNA taken from cultured CD4+ T cells. A single record per CDR3 protein comes from TCRdb applying MiXCR to the PCR reads. The sample shows about 20,000 distinct CDR3 sequences, around 42% of them seen only once. Sequenced material: CD4+ T cells from blood, cultured in vitro, taken after SARS-CoV-2 vaccination. These TCRs come from a human donor who had recovered from COVID-19.

This clonotype was seen a handful of times. This chain connects TRBV20-1 to TRBJ2-7; maybe TRBD2 (6 bases). V lost 2 bases and J 6 bases, leaving 20 bases between the germline ends. The V gene's germline CDR1 is DFQATT and CDR2 SNEGSKA (reference sequence). The CDR3 loop spans 15 amino acids. The CDR3 DNA follows: TGCAGTGCTAGATCGGACGTCCCTGGGGGGTCCGAGCAGTACTTC. The encoded protein is CSARSDVPGGSEQYF.

The genes are TRBV29-1 and TRBJ1-1, with 10 positions matching TRBD1. The trim removed 6 bases at V and 6 bases at J, leaving 7 bases unmatched. The CDR3 consists of 13 residues. Germline CDR1 is SQVTM and CDR2 is ANQGSEA. In DNA form, the CDR3 reads TGCAGCGTCCTTGGGACAGGGGTTTCTGAAGCTTTCTTT. Its protein is CSVLGTGVSEAFF.

The chain links TRBV20-1 to TRBJ1-4; 7 bases map to TRBD1. The CDR3 spans 15 residues. Germline CDR1 and CDR2: DFQATT and SNEGSKA (reference sequence). V gave up 1 base and J gave up 5 bases; unmatched junction bases: 7. CDR3: CSARGAGQWNEKLFF. The CDR3 region has the DNA TGCAGTGCTAGAGGTGCGGGACAGTGGAATGAAAAACTGTTTTTT.

The chain couples TRBV7-3 to TRBJ1-5, with 7 bases fitting TRBD1. V trimming: 5 bases; J trimming: 6 bases; junction bases outside the gene matches: 7. CDR1 and CDR2 from the germline V gene are SGHTA and FQGTGA. The CDR3 length is 14 residues. This chain's CDR3 is CASSLRQGSQPQHF. The CDR3 DNA is TGTGCCAGCAGCCTTAGACAGGGAAGTCAGCCCCAGCATTTT.